This record looks at one TCR beta chain sequence and its context. The antigen is unknown. From germline, CDR1 is SGHTA and CDR2 FQGNSA. The CDR3 totals 15 residues. TCRdb derives one entry per CDR3 protein from the 5' RACE reads, leaving out DNA. The sample yields approximately 400,000 distinct CDR3 sequences, of which the top ten take up approximately 2.4%. The source of the sample is a study of monozygotic twins with inflammatory bowel disease. Regarding the study as a whole: What may have added variability to patient repertoires is that immunosuppressive treatments differed. Relative to healthy twins, IBD patients had fewer clonotypes in common with others, a gap that was especially apparent with disease activity. A distinction between different T cell subtypes was not possible.

Per donor, approximately 2.5 ml of blood was collected and frozen. This chain connects TRBV7-2 to TRBJ2-1; the TCRdb call, TRBD2, lacks DNA for checking. Sequencing was performed on blood. This receptor was taken from a human donor with ulcerative colitis or Crohn's disease, or a healthy co-twin of an affected twin (not recorded which). CDR3: CASSLQGGLAGEQFF.